The 3 T cell receptor beta chains below were found in one sample sequenced in a study of blood T cell repertoires in COVID-19. Assay: immunoSEQ multiplex PCR; the TCRdb copy retains only in-frame clones and omits some. Seen here are fewer than 250,000 clones, approximately 90% observed once, and the top ten hold roughly 2.6%. Sequencing used peripheral blood. All receptors derive from a man younger than 40 with COVID-19, enrolled during active disease.

The genes are TRBV28 and TRBJ1-2; D remains unclear. CDR3 length: 13 residues. The V gene lost 5 bases and the J gene lost 4 bases, with 11 bases spanning the gap. The germline V gene has CDR1 MDHEN and CDR2 SYDVKM. For the CDR3, the DNA is TGTGCCAGCAGTCTGTCCCCCCTCTATGGCTACACCTTC. It translates to CASSLSPLYGYTF.

The chain carries TRBV7-9 and TRBJ2-1; 7 bases agree with TRBD2. V shed 1 base and J 8 bases; nucleotides not matched to a gene: 5. Per germline, CDR1 SEHNR and CDR2 FQNEAQ (reference sequence). The length of the CDR3 is 14 residues. The DNA for the CDR3 is TGTGCCAGCAGCTTAGGGCCGGGAGGTTATGAGCAGTTCTTC. Protein product: CASSLGPGGYEQFF.

The V call is TRBV11-3, the J call TRBJ1-4, with 8 nucleotides matching TRBD1. V lost 5 bases, J lost 8 bases, and 7 bases stayed unmatched. This CDR3 spans 14 amino acids. The germline CDR1 and CDR2 sequences are SGHNT and YENEEA. The DNA for the CDR3 is TGTGCCAGCAGCCTGGGACAGGTAGGAGAAAAACTGTTTTTT. The encoded protein is CASSLGQVGEKLFF.